This T cell receptor beta chain was observed in a study of cytomegalovirus exposure and HLA in healthy donors (dated by TCRdb to about 2017). Study-level background: An earlier analysis of roughly 500 of the donors reported roughly 300 Gb of sequence data and some 120 million unique TCR beta sequences from about 200 million T cells. Roughly 5 DR-DQ haplotypes were treated as single units for association and clustering because of strong linkage in the cohort. High-throughput TCR immunosequencing, statistical association of individual TCRs with disease status, and machine learning were combined to predict cytomegalovirus infection status. The aim of the study was to test whether cataloging public T cell receptors could identify signatures of past pathogen exposure. All discovery cohort repertoires had been generated on a single sequencing platform. To decide whether each TCR beta V gene segment behaved as functional or pseudogenic, an earlier analysis of some 600 of the donors relied on high-throughput TCR beta sequencing. The later analysis used no new phenotypic data to find candidate immune exposures, relying instead on TCR beta sequences and their occurrence across donors. On average, roughly 250,000 unique TCR beta nucleotide sequences were sequenced per donor among more than 350 genotyped donors of the cohort, with roughly 18% of those sequences being non-productive. The number of donors typed differed by locus, with about 629-640 for A, B, C, DRB1 and DQB1, 522 for DQA1, approximately 580 for DPA1, and under 490 for DPB1. In a later analysis, previously published TCR beta repertoires from about 670 donors were re-analyzed and high-resolution HLA genotyping was added so that TCR occurrence patterns could be studied. Approximately 300 gigabases of sequencing data and approximately 91 million unique TCR sequences made up an early release that covered nearly 650 HLA-typed donors. The genetic ancestry cluster associated with self-reported Caucasian donors included roughly 84% of the roughly 410 genotyped donors. Along with the approximately 650-subject first cohort, a separate validation cohort of about 110 different subjects was used. HLA typing included class I and class II loci at four-digit resolution. In a later genetic analysis, genome-wide SNP genotypes for about three fifths of the roughly 670 donors were used, and that subset was treated as a discovery cohort. Donor age, sex, ethnicity and CMV serostatus were compiled together with the repertoire data. The study profiled the T cell repertoires of 666 subjects by immunosequencing and related them to cytomegalovirus serostatus.

Beyond this particular receptor, the publication reports: A later genetic analysis reported fewer N-insertions in productive TCRs among donors in an Asian-associated ancestry cluster than the roughly 700-donor mean. Most TCR sequences were seen in very few donors, while some public TCRs were found in many individuals. The study listed 164 TCR beta chains as associated with cytomegalovirus. The authors suggested that the approach could potentially be extended to other disease states and immunological phenotypes. A further reported finding was that TCR beta sequences accurately predicted the HLA-A and HLA-B alleles for most subjects in the first cohort. A group of highly shared sequence variants was considered likely to be a technical artifact of the sequencing pipeline. Roughly 15 rarely observed V segments, including chromosome 9 orphons, were excluded from the earlier analysis of approximately 500 of the donors because counts were too low. A few of the identified cytomegalovirus-associated TCR beta chains were confirmed in vitro to be specific for cytomegalovirus antigens. Only TCR beta chains were sequenced in this cohort, and the absence of alpha or paired-chain data limited detectable features. In an earlier analysis of approximately 590 of the donors, most TCR beta V segments were observed in productive rearrangements about 90% or about 30% of the time, broadly matching IMGT annotations. According to a later analysis, parvovirus B19, influenza, CMV and Epstein-Barr virus appeared linked to several top co-occurrence clusters. In a later analysis, the rate of TCR association differed among HLA loci, with DRB1 alleles having the most associated TCRs and HLA-C alleles having the fewest. Correlated functional status among segregating V segments might be attributable to linkage disequilibrium, but an unknown experimental factor could not be ruled out. An association between a missense DCLRE1C variant and V-gene and J-gene trimming of TCR beta chains was found in a later genetic analysis and replicated in an independent cohort. A later analysis associated around 16,000 TCR beta sequences with specific HLA alleles at a false discovery rate of 0.05. The classifier was reported to diagnose cytomegalovirus status with high specificity and sensitivity in both the original and validation cohorts. In a later analysis, HLA-associated TCR beta chains were found to be more clonally expanded and to have lower generation probabilities than equally common non-associated chains. Because some donors lacked HLA typing at each locus, the association tests relied only on the typed subset. Sequencing depth was assumed to be roughly uniform across donors in the presence/absence analyses, though that assumption may not hold. Immune exposure information for the cohort was limited to CMV serostatus. According to a later analysis, most CMV-associated TCR beta chains appeared to be HLA-restricted, and the HLA associations seemed to be driven largely by CMV exposure. Strong co-occurrence of HLA alleles, especially DR and DQ, made assigning TCR associations to individual alleles difficult.

Of note for this clone: Its antigen is not yet known. No quality values exist for individual bases; no much larger clone is one base distant.

The cohort consisted of fewer than 700 healthy bone marrow donors. Cohort members were all nominally healthy when sampled, although unrecorded immune exposures were likely present. The donor was CMV seronegative and belonged to the group of 380 or so seronegative cohort members. A peripheral blood sample was collected from each donor, and TCR beta sequencing was performed on peripheral blood mononuclear cells. Genomic DNA extraction from the blood cell samples was performed with the Qiagen DNeasy Blood Extraction Kit. Receptors were amplified or captured by the immunoSEQ multiplex PCR assay. A mixture of 60 forward primers for TCR Vbeta segments and 13 reverse primers for TCR Jbeta segments was used in the multiplex PCR. A multiplex PCR assay on genomic DNA amplified the CDR3 region of rearranged TCR beta genes. Amplified TCR beta libraries were sequenced as 87-base-pair reads on the Illumina HiSeq System. Processing in the source paper ran as follows. A later analysis tallied about 77 million unique TCR beta chains across the approximately 670 repertoires, and around 10 million of those chains were shared by two or more donors. Raw reads were error-corrected and collapsed into unique sequences with a nearest-neighbor algorithm that merged closely related sequences to remove PCR and sequencing errors. To assign V, D and J gene segments, CDR3 sequences were aligned to IMGT reference sequences. Each retained sequence needed at least a six-nucleotide match to both a V gene segment and a J gene segment. Rearrangements were classified as productive when the CDR3 lacked stop codons and remained in frame with V and J, and all other rearrangements were classified as non-productive. Following IMGT convention, CDR3 was defined as the stretch from the second conserved V-encoded cysteine to the conserved J-encoded phenylalanine. In an earlier analysis of more than 550 of the donors, sequences lacking an unambiguous match to a single V gene segment were excluded. An earlier analysis of a few hundred of the donors called V segments functional above 56.7% productive rearrangements and segregating when the between-donor standard deviation exceeded 5%. To diagnose cytomegalovirus status from the catalog of TCR beta chain sequences, a statistical classification framework was built. A later analysis assigned V and J genes by comparing TCR nucleotide sequences with IMGT/GENE-DB human TR gene sequences. The TCRdist pipeline was used in a later analysis to assign CDR3 sequences and most-parsimonious VDJ recombination scenarios. In a later analysis, each TCR beta chain was defined by its CDR3 amino acid sequence together with its V-gene family, and reads without a unique V-gene family were excluded. In a later analysis, fewer than 600 highly shared, low-generation-probability nucleotide sequences were removed to address suspected cross-contamination and a sequencing artifact. In a later analysis, a clonal expansion index for each public chain was calculated from normalized within-repertoire ranks of inferred template counts. In a later analysis, generation probabilities were computed using a VDJ recombination model fitted to out-of-frame rearrangements, and the results were checked against IGoR. A later analysis scored TCR-TCR, TCR-HLA and TCR-CMV co-occurrence with hypergeometric tests, applying a repertoire-size bias correction to TCR pairs. To estimate false discovery rates, a later analysis permuted the HLA or CMV assignments 20 times. In a later analysis, co-occurring TCRs were grouped using DBSCAN, with TCRdist sequence similarity added in when clustering inside HLA-allele-positive subsets. Repertoires with fewer than 30,000 or more than 120,000 public chains, plus five repertoires with anomalous nucleotide sharing, were excluded from co-occurrence clustering. TCRdb's version of the immuneACCESS table is confined to in-frame rearrangements and falls short of the full clone set. An unresolved V gene accounts for under half of the shortfall where checked; the remainder is of unknown origin. V and J calls and clone size are given by that table; D and trimming were obtained from the DNA. The sample contains about 120,000 clones, more than 55% of them found a single time. The ten largest clones take up 1.5% of the sample.

This clonotype originated in a man aged 18 to 35 in good health and CMV-seronegative. Material for sequencing was PBMCs.

The CDR3 reads as follows: CASSLARAGGYNEQFF. The nucleotide sequence reads as follows: TGCGCCAGCAGCTTGGCCAGGGCGGGGGGGTACAATGAGCAGTTCTTC. The rearranged segments are TRBV5-1 and TRBJ2-1, and TRBD2 matches 9 of the central bases. CDR1 and CDR2, looked up from the germline V gene, are SGHRS and YFSETQ. CDR3 length: 16 amino acids, cysteine to phenylalanine. Just CDR3 DNA is preserved here, 48 bases in frame from base 1. Germline trimming amounts to 0 bases on V and 4 bases on J, with 5 as the count of junction bases outside the gene matches.